This TCR beta chain derives from a study of shared clonotypes between healthy human individuals. Study at large: The study enrolled two women and three men aged 18 to 49. Study findings and constraints: Generation of non-shared clonotypes was less probable than generation of clonotypes shared by all four donors. Between a handful of donors, naive CD4 clonotypes were shared at a level of around 4.9%.

As regards this clone: Its antigen is undetermined.

Produced via immunoSEQ multiplex PCR; TCRdb's table is partial and in-frame only. This sample has roughly 570,000 clones, with roughly 98% found just once. Positively selected for CCR7, the CD45RO-negative cells used as naive CD8 cells excluded terminally differentiated effector memory CD45RA+ cells. Trimming removed 2 bases at V and 2 bases at J, with 22 bases between. There are 18 residues in the CDR3. Germline V gene lookup returns CDR1 LGHNT and CDR2 FRNRAP. The sequenced sample was naive CD8+ T cells sorted from blood. This chain joins TRBV12-5 and TRBJ2-7; perhaps D is TRBD1 or TRBD2 (5 bases each). The TCR comes from a young man in good health. In DNA, the CDR3 is TGTGCTAGTGGTTTGTCATTTCCTGTAGGGACGGATACCTACGAGCAGTACTTC. This encodes CASGLSFPVGTDTYEQYF.